The clone carrying this T cell receptor (beta chain) was observed a few times. Its antigen is unidentified. The entry originates in a study of radiotherapy plus CTLA-4 blockade in lung cancer. Points from the study as a whole: In blood, TCR clones derived from the tumor expanded after radiotherapy plus ipilimumab. How blood T cell clones changed early, along with interferon-beta, reportedly forecast response best.

The table came from immunoSEQ multiplex PCR; TCRdb's copy has only in-frame clones and leaves some out. This sample has over 30,000 clones, with around 70% found just once. Chemo-refractory metastatic non-small-cell lung cancer patients were treated with focal radiation plus CTLA-4 blockade with ipilimumab. This TCR derives from a human donor with non-small cell lung cancer whose response to radiotherapy plus ipilimumab could not be evaluated. This material consisted of peripheral blood, taken from a patient treated with radiotherapy plus ipilimumab.

DNA for the CDR3: TGTGCCAGCAGCGTAGGTATCAACACTGAAGCTTTCTTT. This sequence encodes CASSVGINTEAFF. The chain uses TRBV9 and TRBJ1-1, with D unresolved. Germline loops: CDR1 SGDLS, CDR2 YYNGEE. The CDR3 has 13 amino acids. With 0 bases removed from V and 2 bases from J, the gap between germline ends came to 5 bases. Full variable domain (rest looked up from reference TRBV9 and TRBJ1-1): DSGVTQTPKHLITATGQRVTLRCSPRSGDLSVYWYQQSLDQGLQFLIQYYNGEERAKGNILERFSAQQFPDLHSELNLSSLELGDSALYFCASSVGINTEAFFGQGTRLTVV.